This T cell receptor (beta chain) was profiled in a study of cytomegalovirus exposure and HLA in healthy donors. Overall study: An analysis done earlier identified about 120 million unique TCR beta sequences from about 179 million T cells.

In the PCR, 60 Vbeta and 13 Jbeta primers were used. Generated by immunoSEQ multiplex PCR, the TCRdb table keeps only in-frame clones and is missing some. The sample yields under 250,000 clones, roughly 80% seen once. Germline lookup yields CDR1 LNHDA and CDR2 SQIVND (reference sequence). The length of the CDR3 is 17 residues. V lost 5 bases, J lost 8 bases, and 20 bases stayed unmatched. The specimen was PBMCs. This TCR was recovered from a woman in her forties in good health and CMV-seronegative. The J gene is TRBJ2-5, the V gene TRBV19; TRBD1 aligns across 7 bases. Written as DNA, the CDR3 is TGTGCCAGTAGTCCCGCCGGTGGGGACAGACTGTATCGAACCCAGTACTTC. It specifies CASSPAGGDRLYRTQYF.